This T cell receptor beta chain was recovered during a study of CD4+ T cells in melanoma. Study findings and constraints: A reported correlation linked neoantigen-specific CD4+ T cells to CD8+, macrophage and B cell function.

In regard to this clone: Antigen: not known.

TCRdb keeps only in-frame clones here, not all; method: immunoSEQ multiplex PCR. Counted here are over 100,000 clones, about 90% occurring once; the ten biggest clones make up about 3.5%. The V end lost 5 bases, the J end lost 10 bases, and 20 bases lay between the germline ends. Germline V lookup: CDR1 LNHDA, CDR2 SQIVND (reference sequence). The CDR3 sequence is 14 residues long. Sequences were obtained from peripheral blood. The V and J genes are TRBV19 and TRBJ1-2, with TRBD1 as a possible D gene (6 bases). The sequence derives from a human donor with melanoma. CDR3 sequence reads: CASSFQTGPDHYTF. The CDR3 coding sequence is TGTGCCAGTAGTTTTCAGACAGGCCCCGATCACTACACCTTC.